These T cell receptor beta chains were read from a single sample in a study of persistence of HIV-infected CD4 T cells. These TCRs' antigens remain unknown. Using immunoSEQ multiplex PCR, the repertoire was profiled, and TCRdb retains in-frame clones only, with some absent. The sample includes tens of thousands of clones, roughly 70% of them seen just once. The specimen was CD4+ T cells sorted from PBMCs after roughly 20-hour stimulation, collected from a patient who received antiretroviral therapy. All receptors come from an adult man with HIV who was CMV-seropositive. Each CDR3 is given with its conserved first and last residue. D genes are given only for firm matches. Clone size is not always given. Where it is, it says once, few, many or a class for expanded clones.

size: -
J: TRBJ2-1
V: TRBV5-4
D: -
DNA: TGTGCCAGCAGCTTAAATCAGAATGAGCAGTTCTTC
CDR3: CASSLNQNEQFF

size: -
J: TRBJ2-3
V: TRBV10-2
D: -
DNA: TGCGCCAGCAGGGCGGGGTCAGATACGCAGTATTTT
CDR3: CASRAGSDTQYF

size: -
J: TRBJ1-1
V: TRBV5-5
D: -
DNA: TGTGCCAGCAGCTTTTTCTTTACAGGAAGCACTGAAGCTTTCTTT
CDR3: CASSFFFTGSTEAFF

size: -
J: TRBJ2-3
V: TRBV2
D: -
DNA: TGTGCCAGCAGCCTCCAAAGGGATACGCAGTATTTT
CDR3: CASSLQRDTQYF

size: few
J: TRBJ1-3
V: TRBV9
D: -
DNA: TGTGCCAGCAGCGTAGAAGGGCACCCGTACTCTGGAAACACCATATATTTT
CDR3: CASSVEGHPYSGNTIYF

size: -
J: TRBJ2-3
V: TRBV5-6
D: -
DNA: TGTGCCAGCAGCCTCACGGTGGGGGGGGCGGTTAGCACAGATACGCAGTATTTT
CDR3: CASSLTVGGAVSTDTQYF

size: -
J: TRBJ2-3
V: TRBV11-2
D: -
DNA: TGTGCCAGCAGCCCCCCACGGGGGAGCACAGATACGCAGTATTTT
CDR3: CASSPPRGSTDTQYF

size: -
J: TRBJ2-1
V: TRBV7-8
D: -
DNA: TGTGCCAGCAGCTTAGGTTCAGTAGGGAACTACAATGAGCAGTTCTTC
CDR3: CASSLGSVGNYNEQFF

size: once
J: TRBJ2-7
V: TRBV5-4
D: -
DNA: TGTGCCAGCAGCCGGGACAACTACGAGCAGTACTTC
CDR3: CASSRDNYEQYF

size: medium-sized
J: TRBJ2-4
V: TRBV9
D: TRBD1
DNA: TGTGCCAGCAGCGTCGGGACAGGGGGGTACATTCAGTACTTC
CDR3: CASSVGTGGYIQYF

size: -
J: TRBJ2-1
V: TRBV5-1
D: -
DNA: TGCGCCAGCAGCTTGGACGGGGGATTTTACAATGAGCAGTTCTTC
CDR3: CASSLDGGFYNEQFF

size: -
J: TRBJ2-3
V: TRBV28
D: TRBD2
DNA: TGTGCCAGCAGTTTGGGGTTACTAGCGGGGGGGTGGAGCACAGATACGCAGTATTTT
CDR3: CASSLGLLAGGWSTDTQYF

size: few
J: TRBJ2-3
V: TRBV9
D: TRBD1
DNA: TGTGCCAGCAGCGTAGGGGAAGGGGGCCGCTCTGATACGCAGTATTTT
CDR3: CASSVGEGGRSDTQYF

size: few
J: TRBJ1-2
V: TRBV5-6
D: TRBD1
DNA: TGTGCCAGCAGTCCCTTGGGACAGGGAAAGGGCCCTGGCTACACCTTC
CDR3: CASSPLGQGKGPGYTF